This entry is about one TCR beta chain. This clone's antigen is unknown. A much bigger clone sits one base away, suggesting this may be a read error. The sample was run on an Illumina HiSeq 2500. TCR beta libraries were prepared by quantitative 5'-RACE with molecular barcodes. For the original study's pipeline: A new computational method based on a probabilistic model of VDJ rearrangement was used to identify disease-linked TCR variants. TCRdb passed the public sequencing reads through fastp at Q25 and MiXCR, retaining productive beta sequences. Rows are unified per CDR3 protein, each entry keeping the most common DNA and genes. TCRdb, rather than the study authors, made the V and J calls. The sample table contains roughly 180,000 distinct CDR3 sequences; only one count was recorded for over 10% of them. 11% of the sample goes to the ten largest clones. These data belong to a study of CD8 T cells in ankylosing spondylitis (dated by TCRdb to the late 2010s). About the investigation overall: The study set out to find disease-linked TCR variants by profiling T cell receptor beta repertoires in ankylosing spondylitis patients and healthy donors. The whole study cohort included 85 to 120 healthy donors and under 30 ankylosing spondylitis patients. Samples of peripheral blood were taken, and for ankylosing spondylitis patients, synovial fluid was collected as well.

Results and caveats for the whole study, not just this receptor: Some of the motif variants had been reported before in the synovial fluid and blood of reactive arthritis patients, a finding that suggests common disease-initiation mechanisms. A CD8+ phenotype was shown by the disease-linked clones, which were found at relatively low frequencies in peripheral blood. Significant enrichment of the disease-linked clones was reported in matched synovial fluid samples from ankylosing spondylitis patients. A TCR beta motif made up of fewer than 10 highly homologous amino acid variants appeared to be characteristic of blood from ankylosing spondylitis patients.

The sequencing sample was made of blood, either unsorted or a sorted T cell fraction (not recorded which). The receptor comes from a female donor with ankylosing spondylitis or in good health (not recorded which).

The sequenced DNA is TGCAGTGCCGCGTCCCGGGACGGGGATCAAGAGACCCAGTACTTC. The encoded protein is CSAASRDGDQETQYF. The receptor chain draws on TRBV20-1 and TRBJ2-5, with the D call tentatively TRBD1 or TRBD2, each fitting 5 bases. Trimming at the junction amounts to 6 bases on V and 2 bases on J, and the germline ends lie 19 bases apart. The CDR3, cysteine through phenylalanine, is 15 amino acids long. Just the 45-base CDR3 DNA is kept, in frame starting at base 1. Per the germline V gene (reference sequence), DFQATT is the CDR1 and SNEGSKA is the CDR2.